This TCR beta chain was identified during a study of Ad26.COV2.S vaccination and SARS-CoV-2 variants. As for treatment: 15 to 20 received Ad26.COV2.S at low or high dose, single or two shots; 5 received placebo; per-sample allocation not given. Following the first vaccine or placebo injection, samples were taken on day 63. Here immunoSEQ multiplex PCR was the method, and the copy in TCRdb shows in-frame clones only, minus some. The repertoire holds around 250,000 clones, around nine tenths seen once, with less than 3.5% in the top ten. Germline CDR1 is SGHDT and CDR2 is YYEEEE. V trimming: 3 bases; J trimming: 5 bases; junction bases outside the gene matches: 3. There are 14 residues in the CDR3.

The gene calls are TRBV5-6 and TRBJ1-5, with 9 bases that match TRBD1. Sequencing was performed on peripheral blood, taken in a trial of Ad26.COV2.S vaccine versus placebo. This receptor was obtained from a person aged 18-60 years who received the Ad26.COV2.S COVID-19 vaccine or a placebo. The CDR3 coding sequence is TGTGCCAGCAGCTCGGGGACAGGGCATCAGCCCCAGCATTTT. It specifies CASSSGTGHQPQHF.